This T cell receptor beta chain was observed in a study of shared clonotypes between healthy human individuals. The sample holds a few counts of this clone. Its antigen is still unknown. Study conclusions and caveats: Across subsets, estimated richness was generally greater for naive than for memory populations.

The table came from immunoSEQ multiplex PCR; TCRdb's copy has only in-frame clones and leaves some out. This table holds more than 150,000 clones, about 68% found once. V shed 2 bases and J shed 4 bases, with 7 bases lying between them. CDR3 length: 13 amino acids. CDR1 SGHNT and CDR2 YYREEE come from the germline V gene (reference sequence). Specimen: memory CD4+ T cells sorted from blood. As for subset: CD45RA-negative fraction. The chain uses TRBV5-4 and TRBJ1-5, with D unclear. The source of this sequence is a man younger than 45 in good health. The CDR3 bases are TGTGCCAGCAGCTTTGGGCAGAATCAGCCCCAGCATTTT. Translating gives CASSFGQNQPQHF.